The clone carrying this T cell receptor (beta chain) showed up just a few times. Its antigen remains unknown. Researchers ran the PCR with 60 Vbeta and 13 Jbeta primers. Measured with immunoSEQ multiplex PCR; TCRdb has only the in-frame clones, and not every one. Of approximately 180,000 clones in the sample, roughly 85% were seen once. The source of the sample is a study of cytomegalovirus exposure and HLA in healthy donors. Study-level findings and limits: It was reportedly the case that the classifier diagnosed cytomegalovirus status with high specificity and sensitivity. The authors later linked a missense DCLRE1C variant to TCR beta V- and J-gene trimming.

This receptor was taken from a man aged 35-49 years in good health and CMV-seropositive. Sequences were obtained from PBMCs.

The DNA for the CDR3 is TGTGCCAGTGCGGTCGACAGGGGGCCGTATAGCAATCAGCCCCAGCATTTT. As protein: CASAVDRGPYSNQPQHF. V is TRBV19 and J is TRBJ1-5; 10 bases are a match to TRBD1. Germline V gene data show CDR1 as LNHDA and CDR2 as SQIVND (reference sequence). The CDR3 has 17 amino acids. J lost 0 bases, V lost 8 bases, and 10 bases had no gene match.